Presented here are 28 T cell receptor beta chains from one specimen sequenced in a study of OX40 agonist ivuxolimab in advanced cancers. Profiling relied on immunoSEQ multiplex PCR, and the TCRdb table lists in-frame clones only, not all of them. In the table there are tens of thousands of clones, roughly 86% of which are singletons. This material consisted of CD4+ or CD8+ T cells sorted from blood, taken in a trial of the OX40 agonist ivuxolimab. The source of these receptors is an adult with an advanced solid tumor such as melanoma, head and neck, liver or kidney cancer.

This clone was seen just once. The V gene is TRBV28, the J gene TRBJ2-3, with 8 bases that match TRBD1. Germline lookup yields CDR1 MDHEN and CDR2 SYDVKM. The CDR3 has 16 residues. The V segment lost 6 bases and the J segment 2 bases; nucleotides outside the gene matches: 10. DNA of the CDR3: TGTGCCAGCAGCCCCCGACAGGGGTGGTCCACAGATACGCAGTATTTT. Protein product: CASSPRQGWSTDTQYF.

This chain joins TRBV5-4 and TRBJ1-2; 7 bases align to TRBD1. Germline V gene sequence: CDR1 SGHNT, CDR2 YYREEE (reference sequence). This CDR3 spans 13 amino acids. The trim removed 4 bases at V and 8 bases at J, leaving 8 bases unmatched. CDR3 residues: CASSPEGARGYTF. The CDR3 region has the DNA TGTGCCAGCAGCCCTGAGGGGGCGCGGGGCTACACCTTC. Variable domain in full (rest from reference TRBV5-4 and TRBJ1-2): ETGVTQSPTHLIKTRGQQVTLRCSSQSGHNTVSWYQQALGQGPQFIFQYYREEENGRGNFPPRFSGLQFPNYSSELNVNALELDDSALYLCASSPEGARGYTFGSGTRLTVV.

The V and J genes are TRBV19 and TRBJ2-2; D is perhaps TRBD1 (5 bases). Germline-derived CDR1 and CDR2 are LNHDA and SQIVND (reference sequence). The V end lost 5 bases, the J end lost 5 bases, and 15 bases lay between the germline ends. CDR3 size: 15 residues. The CDR3 is CASSEQVIVTGELFF. The CDR3 nucleotides read TGTGCCAGTAGTGAACAGGTGATTGTGACCGGGGAGCTGTTTTTT.

The chain has TRBV7-3 and TRBJ2-1; 9 bases match TRBD1. CDR1 and CDR2 (germline): SGHTA, FQGTGA. Trimming at V came to 3 bases and at J to 0 bases, leaving 0 bases not matched to a gene. The CDR3 covers 15 residues. CDR3 protein: CASSLTGGSYNEQFF. CDR3 in DNA: TGTGCCAGCAGCTTGACAGGGGGCTCCTACAATGAGCAGTTCTTC.

A remark on this clone: The sample carries other DNA sequences with the same CDR3. The rearrangement joins TRBV28 to TRBJ1-2; D is ambiguous. The CDR3 consists of 12 residues. Trimming took 3 bases from V and 5 from J, leaving 7 bases between them. Germline-derived CDR1 and CDR2 are MDHEN and SYDVKM. The CDR3 DNA reads as TGTGCCAGCAGTTTTAGAGGGTATGGCTACACCTTC. Residues: CASSFRGYGYTF.

CDR3 in amino acids: CASSLEQANTDTQYF. The CDR3 region has the DNA TGCGCCAGCAGCTTGGAACAGGCCAACACAGATACGCAGTATTTT. V and J are TRBV5-1 and TRBJ2-3; possibly TRBD1 for D (5 bases). This CDR3 is 15 amino acids long. Per germline, CDR1 SGHRS and CDR2 YFSETQ. The germline V and J ends were trimmed by 0 bases and 2 bases, with 10 bases remaining between them.

The CDR3 sequence is CASSPPNNDKGYTF. The CDR3 coding sequence is TGTGCCAGCTCACCACCGAACAATGATAAGGGCTACACCTTC. J is TRBJ1-2 and V is TRBV18; the D is unclear. CDR3 length equals 14 residues. In germline, CDR1 is KGHSH, CDR2 LQKENI. The V end was cut by 0 bases, the J end by 8 bases, with 13 bases between.

The rearrangement joins TRBV7-2 to TRBJ1-4; 7 positions agree with TRBD1. Trimming at V came to 2 bases and at J to 7 bases, leaving 10 bases not matched to a gene. The germline V gene encodes CDR1 SGHTA and CDR2 FQGNSA. The length of the CDR3 is 16 residues. In nucleotides, the CDR3 is TGTGCCAGCAGCTTAAACAGGGGAGGGGAGGGTGAAAAACTGTTTTTT. Amino acid sequence: CASSLNRGGEGEKLFF.

The rearrangement links TRBV2 to TRBJ1-1; unclear D gene. Trimming removed 4 bases at V and 5 bases at J, with 17 bases between. The germline V gene encodes CDR1 SNHLY and CDR2 FYNNEI. This CDR3 contains 15 residues. CDR3: CASSAPTKGRTEAFF. CDR3 sequence (DNA): TGTGCCAGCAGTGCCCCTACTAAAGGGAGGACTGAAGCTTTCTTT.

This sequence joins TRBV15 and TRBJ1-6; 7 nucleotides align to TRBD1. Germline trimming cut 5 bases from V and 5 bases from J; bases unmatched to any gene: 3. This CDR3 contains 14 residues. The germline V gene encodes CDR1 LNHNV and CDR2 YYDKDF (reference sequence). The CDR3 sequence is CATSLGQNNSPLHF. The CDR3 bases are TGTGCCACCAGCTTGGGACAGAATAATTCACCCCTCCACTTT.

V usage is TRBV11-2 and J usage is TRBJ2-4; maybe TRBD2 (6 bases). The V and J ends lost 5 bases and 4 bases respectively, with 12 bases between them. The CDR3 totals 14 residues. Looked up from germline, CDR1 is SGHAT and CDR2 is FQNNGV. The CDR3 spells CASSPSGDKNIQYF. The DNA of the CDR3 is TGTGCCAGCAGCCCCTCGGGGGATAAAAACATTCAGTACTTC.

The rearrangement joins TRBV20-1 to TRBJ2-7; 9 bases agree with TRBD2. CDR1 is DFQATT, CDR2 SNEGSKA, per germline (reference sequence). The CDR3 length is 11 residues. CDR3: CSWTSVYEQYF. CDR3 DNA: TGCAGCTGGACTAGCGTCTACGAGCAGTACTTC.

This clone was counted once. V and J are TRBV5-1 and TRBJ1-2; D is possibly TRBD1 (6 bases). The germline V and J ends were trimmed by 4 bases and 0 bases, with 10 bases remaining between them. This CDR3 spans 14 amino acids. The germline V gene encodes CDR1 SGHRS and CDR2 YFSETQ. The CDR3 region has the DNA TGCGCCAGCAGCGCGGACAGTCCTAACTATGGCTACACCTTC. It translates to CASSADSPNYGYTF. Filled out from reference TRBV5-1 and TRBJ1-2, the complete variable domain reads KAGVTQTPRYLIKTRGQQVTLSCSPISGHRSVSWYQQTPGQGLQFLFEYFSETQRNKGNFPGRFSGRQFSNSRSEMNVSTLELGDSALYLCASSADSPNYGYTFGSGTRLTVV.

The chain joins TRBV10-1 to TRBJ2-5, with 11 bases fitting TRBD2. CDR3 length equals 16 residues. Germline V gives CDR1 WNHNN, CDR2 SYGVQD (reference sequence). Unmatched junction bases numbered 3, after V lost 3 bases and J lost 0 bases. CDR3 bases: TGCGCCAGCAGTGATACGGGACTAGCGGACCAAGAGACCCAGTACTTC. It specifies CASSDTGLADQETQYF.

The chain carries TRBV7-8 and TRBJ2-7; D possibly corresponds to TRBD2 (6 bases). This CDR3 region has 16 residues. V lost 1 base and J lost 7, with 20 bases in between. CDR1 and CDR2 from the germline V gene are SGHVS and FQNEAQ. The CDR3 coding sequence is TGTGCCAGCAGCTTAGTTTTCCAGTCCGGGACTGTGGAGCAGTACTTC. It translates to CASSLVFQSGTVEQYF.

The chain couples TRBV28 to TRBJ2-7; 12 nucleotides line up with TRBD2. The V gene's germline CDR1 is MDHEN and CDR2 SYDVKM. J was trimmed by 0 bases and V by 6 bases; bases with no gene match: 9. The CDR3 runs 17 residues. CDR3 DNA sequence: TGTGCCAGCAGGACTAGCGGGGGTGACCAAACCTCCTACGAGCAGTACTTC. Encoded protein: CASRTSGGDQTSYEQYF.

CDR3 nucleotides: TGCGCCAGCAGAAGGACAGGGGGATCCTACGAGCAGTACTTC. Residues: CASRRTGGSYEQYF. The chain couples TRBV10-2 to TRBJ2-7; 10 positions agree with TRBD1. CDR3 length equals 14 residues. Germline trimming cut 6 bases from V and 1 base from J; bases unmatched to any gene: 3. Germline values: CDR1 WSHSY, CDR2 SAAADI.

The chain joins TRBV27 to TRBJ2-3, with D perhaps TRBD2 (6 bases). The CDR3 contains 13 residues. Germline CDR1 and CDR2: MNHEY and SMNVEV (reference sequence). Trimming took off 6 bases at V and 2 bases at J, with 9 bases between the two ends. The CDR3 nucleotides read TGTGCCAGCAGATCGGGGGTCACAGATACGCAGTATTTT. Protein: CASRSGVTDTQYF.

The chain carries TRBV18 and TRBJ2-5, with unresolved D. Trimming removed 5 bases from V and 3 bases from J, with 7 bases in between. The CDR3 is 12 amino acids. Germline CDR1 reads KGHSH; CDR2 reads LQKENI. The DNA for the CDR3 is TGTGCCAGCTCATTCGACAAAGAGACCCAGTACTTC. It is translated as CASSFDKETQYF.

J is TRBJ1-4 and V is TRBV7-2, with D possibly matching TRBD1 (6 bases). Germline values: CDR1 SGHTA, CDR2 FQGNSA. Trimming cost V 6 bases and J 8 bases, with 13 bases left between them. The CDR3 covers 13 residues. The CDR3 nucleotides are TGTGCCAGCAGGCAACAGGGTCGCGAAAAACTGTTTTTT. It encodes CASRQQGREKLFF.

V usage is TRBV28 and J usage is TRBJ2-1, with 10 bases lining up with TRBD2. In germline, CDR1 is MDHEN, CDR2 SYDVKM. The CDR3 extends over 18 amino acids. Trimming took 6 bases from V and 8 from J; bases not matched to a gene: 19. CDR3 sequence: CASRSLTGTSVSLDEQFF. For the CDR3, the DNA is TGTGCCAGCAGGAGCCTTACCGGGACTAGCGTGTCCCTGGATGAGCAGTTCTTC.

The rearrangement joins TRBV4-1 to TRBJ2-6, with D maybe TRBD2 (5 bases). This CDR3 is built from 16 residues. The germline V gene encodes CDR1 MGHRA and CDR2 YSYEKL. Trimming stripped 3 bases from V and 0 bases from J, with 9 bases between. CDR3 DNA sequence: TGCGCCAGCAGCCACCCCGGGGTCTCTGGGGCCAACGTCCTGACTTTC. Protein product: CASSHPGVSGANVLTF.

The chain recombines TRBV5-4 with TRBJ2-5; the match to TRBD2 covers 12 bases. Germline V gene data show CDR1 as SGHNT and CDR2 as YYREEE (reference sequence). The CDR3 has 16 residues. The trim removed 4 bases at V and 1 base at J, leaving 5 bases unmatched. The CDR3 loop reads CASSARLAGVQETQYF. As DNA, the CDR3 is TGTGCCAGCAGCGCCCGACTAGCGGGGGTCCAAGAGACCCAGTACTTC. Looking up the rest from reference TRBV5-4 and TRBJ2-5 gives the full variable domain: ETGVTQSPTHLIKTRGQQVTLRCSSQSGHNTVSWYQQALGQGPQFIFQYYREEENGRGNFPPRFSGLQFPNYSSELNVNALELDDSALYLCASSARLAGVQETQYFGPGTRLLVL.

The chain is built from TRBV15 and TRBJ1-4; D is undetermined. The V and J ends lost 8 bases and 5 bases respectively, with 3 bases between them. The CDR3 contains 10 residues. From germline, CDR1 is LNHNV and CDR2 YYDKDF (reference sequence). CDR3 in amino acids: CATFNEKLFF. Here the CDR3 DNA reads TGTGCCACCTTCAATGAAAAACTGTTTTTT.

CDR3 in DNA: TGTGCCAGCAGCTCCTTTTTAGGTCAGCCCCAGCATTTT. This sequence encodes CASSSFLGQPQHF. This chain joins TRBV11-2 and TRBJ1-5; D gene unclear. V was clipped by 4 bases and J by 6 bases, with 10 bases between them. This CDR3 contains 13 residues. In germline, CDR1 is SGHAT, CDR2 FQNNGV. The full variable domain, its missing parts supplied by reference TRBV11-2 and TRBJ1-5, is EAGVAQSPRYKIIEKRQSVAFWCNPISGHATLYWYQQILGQGPKLLIQFQNNGVVDDSQLPKDRFSAERLKGVDSTLKIQPAKLEDSAVYLCASSSFLGQPQHFGDGTRLSIL.

This clone was seen only a few times. The V gene is TRBV28, the J gene TRBJ1-1; D unclear. The CDR3 sequence is 13 residues long. Germline V gene data show CDR1 as MDHEN and CDR2 as SYDVKM. V lost 5 bases and J lost 1, with 8 bases in between. The CDR3 DNA reads TGTGCCAGCAGTGTAGGGAGGAACACTGAAGCTTTCTTT. It is translated as CASSVGRNTEAFF.

The V call is TRBV28, the J call TRBJ1-2, with 12 bases aligning to TRBD1. CDR3 length equals 17 residues. J gave up 1 base and V 6 bases, and 9 bases lay outside the gene matches. From germline, CDR1 is MDHEN and CDR2 SYDVKM. CDR3 residues: CASRASGTGGSNYGYTF. CDR3 bases: TGTGCCAGCAGGGCCTCCGGGACAGGGGGCAGTAACTATGGCTACACCTTC.

This chain uses TRBV7-2 with TRBJ2-5; 14 nucleotides line up with TRBD2. CDR1 is SGHTA and CDR2 is FQGNSA in the germline V gene. V was pared by 5 bases and J by 5 bases, with 16 bases of the junction left unmatched. The CDR3 is 19 amino acids. This CDR3 is CASSPGLAGGGRVGETQYF. The CDR3 coding sequence is TGTGCCAGCAGCCCCGGACTAGCGGGGGGCGGGCGGGTCGGGGAGACCCAGTACTTC.